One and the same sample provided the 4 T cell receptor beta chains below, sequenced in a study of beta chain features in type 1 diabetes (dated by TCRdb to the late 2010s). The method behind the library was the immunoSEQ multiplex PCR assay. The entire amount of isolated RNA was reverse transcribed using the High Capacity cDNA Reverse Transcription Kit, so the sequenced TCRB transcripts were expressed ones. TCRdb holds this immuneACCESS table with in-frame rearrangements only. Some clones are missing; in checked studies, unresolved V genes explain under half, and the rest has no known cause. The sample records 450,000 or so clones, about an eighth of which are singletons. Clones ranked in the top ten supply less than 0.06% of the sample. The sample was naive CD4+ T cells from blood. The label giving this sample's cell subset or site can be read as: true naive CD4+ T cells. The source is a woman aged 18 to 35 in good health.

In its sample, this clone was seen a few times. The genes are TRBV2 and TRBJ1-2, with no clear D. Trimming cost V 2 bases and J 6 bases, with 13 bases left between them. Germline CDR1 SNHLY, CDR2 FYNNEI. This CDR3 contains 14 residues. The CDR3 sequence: CASSEQPRTNGYTF. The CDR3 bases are TGTGCCAGCAGTGAACAGCCGAGGACGAATGGCTACACCTTC.

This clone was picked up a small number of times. The CDR3 DNA reads TGTGCCAGCAGCTTAACGATTCCAGCGTCTAGCACAGATACGCAGTATTTT. It codes for CASSLTIPASSTDTQYF. This rearrangement joins TRBV7-3 to TRBJ2-3, with D hard to call. V was pared by 0 bases and J by 0 bases, with 13 bases between. This CDR3 is 17 amino acids long. CDR1 and CDR2 (germline): SGHTA, FQGTGA. The full variable domain, with the rest looked up from reference TRBV7-3 and TRBJ2-3, is GAGVSQTPSNKVTEKGKYVELRCDPISGHTALYWYRQSLGQGPEFLIYFQGTGAADDSGLPNDRFFAVRPEGSVSTLKIQRTERGDSAVYLCASSLTIPASSTDTQYFGPGTRLTVL.

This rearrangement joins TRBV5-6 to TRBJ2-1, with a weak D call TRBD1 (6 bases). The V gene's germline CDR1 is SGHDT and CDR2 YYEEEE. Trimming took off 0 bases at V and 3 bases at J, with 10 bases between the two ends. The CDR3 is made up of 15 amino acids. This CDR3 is CASSLAGVIYNEQFF. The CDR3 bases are TGTGCCAGCAGCTTGGCAGGGGTCATCTACAATGAGCAGTTCTTC.

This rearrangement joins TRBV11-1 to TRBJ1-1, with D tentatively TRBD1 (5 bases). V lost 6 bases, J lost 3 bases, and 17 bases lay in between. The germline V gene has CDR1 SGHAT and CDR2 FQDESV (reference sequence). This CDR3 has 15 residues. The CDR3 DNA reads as TGTGCCAGCAGGGCGCATATGCTGGGGGACACTGAAGCTTTCTTT. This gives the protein CASRAHMLGDTEAFF.